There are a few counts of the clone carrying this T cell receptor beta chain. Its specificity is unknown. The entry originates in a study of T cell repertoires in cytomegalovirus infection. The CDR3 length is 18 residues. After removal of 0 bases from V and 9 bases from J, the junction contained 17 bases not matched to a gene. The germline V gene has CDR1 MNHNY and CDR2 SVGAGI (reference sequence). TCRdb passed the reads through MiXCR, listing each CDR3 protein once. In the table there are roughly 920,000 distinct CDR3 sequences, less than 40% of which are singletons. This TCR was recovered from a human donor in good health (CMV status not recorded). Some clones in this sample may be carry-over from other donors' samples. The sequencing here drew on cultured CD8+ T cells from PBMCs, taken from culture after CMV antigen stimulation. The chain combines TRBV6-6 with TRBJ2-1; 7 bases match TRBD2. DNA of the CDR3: TGTGCCAGCAGTTACTCTAGGTTCGGACTAGATATAACGGGTGAGCAGTTCTTC. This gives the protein CASSYSRFGLDITGEQFF.